The 2 T cell receptor beta chains below all came from one sample that was sequenced in a study of CD8 T cells in ankylosing spondylitis. Study outcomes and limitations: It appeared that ankylosing spondylitis blood was characterized by a TCR beta motif of several highly homologous variants.

MiXCR, applied by TCRdb to the 5' RACE reads, yields one record per CDR3 protein. The sample yields about 330,000 distinct CDR3 sequences, 7% to 9% seen once. Their antigen targets remain unknown. The material sequenced was blood, either unsorted or a sorted T cell fraction (not recorded which). The receptors originated from a male donor with ankylosing spondylitis.

Turning to this clonotype: An end of the junction differs from the germline gene, which may be a read error. The chain has TRBV10-3 and TRBJ1-4; D not certain. The CDR3 sequence is 14 residues long. The V gene's germline CDR1 is ENHRY and CDR2 SYGVKD. The chain's CDR3 is CATSLRATNEKLFF. The CDR3 nucleotides are TGTGCCACCAGTTTGCGGGCAACTAATGAAAAACTGTTTTTT.

This clonotype appeared a few times. V is TRBV5-1 and J is TRBJ2-5, with D possibly TRBD2 on 6 matching bases. The CDR3 loop spans 14 amino acids. Trimming took 1 base from V and 5 from J, leaving 12 bases between them. Germline CDR1 and CDR2: SGHRS and YFSETQ. CDR3 amino acids: CASSLRGGGETQYF. The CDR3 DNA reads TGCGCCAGCAGCTTGAGGGGAGGTGGCGAGACCCAGTACTTC.